What follows are 32 T cell receptor beta chains derived from one specimen sequenced in a study of molecular identifiers for immune sequencing clone quantification. TCRdb ran MiXCR on the PCR reads and lists one entry per CDR3 protein. The sample has under 800,000 distinct CDR3 sequences; 25% are singletons. Specimen: naive CD8+ T cells from blood, with Jurkat cell RNA spiked in. The subset here: FACS-sorted CD8+CD4-CCR7+CD45RA+ naive T cells. The source is a human donor in good health. Some libraries in this study had Jurkat cell RNA spiked in.

This sequence joins TRBV19 and TRBJ2-7; a weak D match, TRBD1 (5 bases). The CDR3 covers 17 residues. The V end was cut by 3 bases, the J end by 4 bases, with 22 bases between. Germline V CDR1 and CDR2: LNHDA, SQIVND (reference sequence). CDR3 nucleotides: TGTGCCAGTAGTATGATGGGGCAGGACACGTTTGGGTACGAGCAGTACTTC. This encodes CASSMMGQDTFGYEQYF.

This clonotype was counted many times. The V and J genes are TRBV12-3 or TRBV12-4 and TRBJ1-5; D is unresolved. V dropped 4 bases and J dropped 7 bases, with 11 bases sitting between them. The CDR3 consists of 13 residues. The DNA for the CDR3 is TGTGCCAGCAGTTCAGGCGTAGGGCAGCCCCAGCATTTT. Protein sequence: CASSSGVGQPQHF.

Concerning this clonotype itself: This may arise from a read error, as a much more abundant clone is one base away. The chain combines TRBV20-1 with TRBJ2-5, with D hard to call. From germline, CDR1 is DFQATT and CDR2 SNEGSKA (reference sequence). V was trimmed by 5 bases and J by 1 base, leaving 17 bases between them. This CDR3 has 15 residues. The DNA for the CDR3 is TGCAGTGCTGGACGGTCAGGATTGTCCCAAGAGACCCAGTACTTC. Residues: CSAGRSGLSQETQYF.

Comments on this clonotype: A much more abundant neighbour one base away suggests this may be a read error. The chain joins TRBV5-3 to TRBJ2-7; TRBD2 matches 11 bases. TRBV5-3 is treated as an ORF (open reading frame) with a function not yet certain. Trimming cost V 10 bases and J 1 base; bases outside gene matches: 10. The length of the CDR3 is 15 residues. The CDR3 protein is CACSLGLAGSYEQYF. The CDR3 nucleotides read TGTGCCTGCAGTTTAGGACTAGCGGGTTCCTACGAGCAGTACTTC.

About this clonotype itself: Possible read error: a much larger clone is one base away. The CDR3 DNA reads as TGTGCCTGGAGTCCGTCGTGGGATGAGCAGCTCTTC. Its translation: CAWSPSWDEQLF. The chain couples TRBV30 to TRBJ2-1; D unclear. From germline, CDR1 is GTSNPN and CDR2 SVGIG (reference sequence). CDR3 length: 12 amino acids.

This sequence joins TRBV10-3 and TRBJ2-7; 14 positions match TRBD2. The CDR3 is 19 amino acids. V shed 2 bases, J shed 9 bases, and the junction held 18 bases outside the gene matches. CDR1 ENHRY and CDR2 SYGVKD come from the germline V gene. The CDR3 DNA reads as TGTGCCATCAGTGAGAGGACTAGCGGGAGGTGCCCGTGGTGTCAGGCGCAGTACTTC. Its protein product is CAISERTSGRCPWCQAQYF.

A note on this clonotype: A read error may explain this, as a much larger clone is one base away. The rearrangement links TRBV12-3 or TRBV12-4 to TRBJ1-5; 9 bases match TRBD1. With 5 bases clipped from V and 3 bases from J, the junction kept 5 bases outside the gene matches. The CDR3 sequence is 15 residues long. Here the CDR3 reads CASSPGTGNNQPQHF. The CDR3, as DNA: TGTGCCAGCAGTCCCGGGACAGGGAACAATCAGCCCCAGCATTTT.

This clonotype was observed a few times. J is TRBJ2-7 and V is TRBV27; D is uncertain. The CDR3 has 13 amino acids. V was cut by 5 bases and J by 0 bases, with 8 bases left in between. The germline V gene has CDR1 MNHEY and CDR2 SMNVEV (reference sequence). The CDR3 loop is CASSLISSYEQYF. The CDR3 DNA sequence: TGTGCCAGCAGTCTGATCAGCTCCTACGAGCAGTACTTC.

This clonotype has just a few counts. The chain employs TRBV2 and TRBJ2-2, with 7 bases that match TRBD1. The CDR3 sequence is 14 residues long. The junction had 6 bases not matched to a gene; V was cut back by 4 bases and J by 7 bases. Per the germline V gene, CDR1 is SNHLY and CDR2 is FYNNEI. CDR3 in amino acids: CASSGGQSNGELFF. CDR3 bases: TGTGCCAGCAGTGGGGGACAGTCAAACGGGGAGCTGTTTTTT.

Notes on this clonotype: One end of the junction varies from germline; a read error may be responsible. The rearrangement joins TRBV20-1 to TRBJ2-1; D perhaps matches TRBD2 (5 bases). The CDR3 extends over 14 amino acids. Germline assignment: CDR1 DFQATT and CDR2 SNEGSKA (reference sequence). CDR3 in DNA: TGCAGTGTTAGAGAGGTGGGAGTCGGGGATGAGCAGTTCTTC. This codes for CSVREVGVGDEQFF.

This clonotype was seen ten or more times. This chain connects TRBV4-1 to TRBJ2-3; D is unclear. This CDR3 is built from 13 residues. Trimming left V 3 bases short and J 2 bases short, with 6 bases between. CDR1 MGHRA and CDR2 YSYEKL come from the germline V gene. CDR3 protein: CASSQHVTDTQYF. The DNA of the CDR3 is TGCGCCAGCAGCCAGCACGTCACAGATACGCAGTATTTT.

This clonotype has more than one count but fewer than ten. V and J are TRBV7-9 and TRBJ1-2; D is uncertain. This CDR3 is 12 amino acids long. The germline V gene encodes CDR1 SEHNR and CDR2 FQNEAQ (reference sequence). V dropped 3 bases and J dropped 6 bases, with 8 bases sitting between them. CDR3 amino acids: CASSFEANGYTF. The CDR3 DNA reads TGTGCCAGCAGCTTTGAGGCAAATGGCTACACCTTC.

This clonotype was observed at least ten times. V and J are TRBV2 and TRBJ2-3, with 10 nucleotides matching TRBD2. With V trimmed by 2 bases and J by 5 bases, 7 bases remained unmatched. This CDR3 has 16 amino acids. Germline V CDR1 and CDR2: SNHLY, FYNNEI. The CDR3 reads CASSERAGGPVDTQYF. The CDR3 bases are TGTGCCAGCAGTGAAAGAGCGGGGGGGCCGGTAGATACGCAGTATTTT.

This clonotype was seen many times. The chain carries TRBV2 and TRBJ1-3, with unresolved D. This CDR3 contains 13 residues. Germline V gene lookup returns CDR1 SNHLY and CDR2 FYNNEI. The V and J ends lost 7 bases and 0 bases respectively, with 7 bases between them. CDR3 DNA: TGTGCCAGCAACTTATACTCTGGAAACACCATATATTTT. It specifies CASNLYSGNTIYF.

This sequence joins TRBV4-1 and TRBJ2-7; tentative D call: TRBD2 (6 bases). The CDR3 totals 14 residues. The V and J ends lost 0 bases and 5 bases respectively, with 11 bases between them. In germline, CDR1 is MGHRA, CDR2 YSYEKL. CDR3 coding DNA: TGCGCCAGCAGCCAAGATTTGGGGGGTGACGAGCAGTACTTC. As protein: CASSQDLGGDEQYF.

Notes on this clonotype: It may be a read error: a sequence one base away is much more abundant. The chain links TRBV2 to TRBJ2-3; weak D call: TRBD2 (7 bases). From germline, CDR1 is SNHLY and CDR2 FYNNEI. This CDR3 comprises 16 residues. V was shortened by 8 bases and J by 0 bases, with 18 bases between the two germline ends. The CDR3 DNA is TGTGCCAGCTCTAAAGCGGGGACAACTAGCACAGATACGCAGTATTTT. Its translation: CASSKAGTTSTDTQYF.

In the case of this clonotype: This could be a read error, since a much larger clone is one nucleotide away. The rearrangement joins TRBV7-3 to TRBJ2-5; D tentatively fits TRBD1 or TRBD2 (5 bases each). V dropped 4 bases and J dropped 5 bases, with 14 bases sitting between them. CDR1 is SGHTA, CDR2 FQGTGA, per germline. The CDR3 has 14 residues. The CDR3 protein is CASSWIFEGETQYF. The CDR3 region has the DNA TGTGCCAGCAGCTGGATCTTTGAGGGGGAGACCCAGTACTTC.

Regarding this clonotype: This clone may be a read error of a much larger clone one base away. The rearrangement links TRBV7-2 to TRBJ2-3; D not resolved. Germline CDR1 and CDR2: SGHTA and FQGNSA. This CDR3 comprises 15 residues. Written as DNA, the CDR3 is TGTGTCAGCAGCTTAGAAATATTTAGCACAGATACGCAGTATTTT. Translating it yields CVSSLEIFSTDTQYF.

This clonotype was observed at least ten times. The chain is built from TRBV12-3 or TRBV12-4 and TRBJ1-1; D not certain. The ends were cut back, 4 bases at V and 0 bases at J, with 6 bases in the middle. The CDR3 sequence is 13 residues long. CDR3 in DNA: TGTGCCAGCAGTTATGTAATGAACACTGAAGCTTTCTTT. It codes for CASSYVMNTEAFF.

As to this clonotype: This may stem from a read error, because a much larger clone lies one nucleotide away. The chain combines TRBV20-1 with TRBJ2-3; 8 bases are shared with TRBD2. The CDR3 totals 17 residues. V shed 3 bases, J shed 2 bases, and the junction held 13 bases outside the gene matches. The germline V gene encodes CDR1 DFQATT and CDR2 SNEGSKA (reference sequence). The CDR3 spells CSASGGVPPTYTDTQYF. The DNA for the CDR3 is TGCAGTGCTAGCGGGGGGGTCCCCCCAACGTACACAGATACGCAGTATTTT.

This clonotype was seen repeatedly, ten times or more. The gene calls are TRBV9 and TRBJ2-3; the D is unclear. Deletions cut 0 bases from V and 3 bases from J, with 8 bases between. Per germline, CDR1 SGDLS and CDR2 YYNGEE. The CDR3 loop spans 14 amino acids. The CDR3 sequence: CASSVEVGTDTQYF. The CDR3 nucleotides read TGTGCCAGCAGCGTAGAGGTCGGGACAGATACGCAGTATTTT.

On this clonotype itself: A much larger clone differs from this one at a single base, so this may be a read error. The gene calls are TRBV29-1 and TRBJ2-5, with D perhaps TRBD2 (5 bases). The CDR3 length is 13 residues. Germline V gene lookup returns CDR1 SQVTM and CDR2 ANQGSEA. The CDR3 DNA sequence: TGCAGCGTTGAAACGGGATCTGGGGAGACCCAGCACTTC. Translating it yields CSVETGSGETQHF.

This clonotype was detected many times. The CDR3 sequence: CASSLEDSTNTEAFF. For the CDR3, the DNA is TGCGCCAGCAGCTTGGAGGACAGTACGAACACTGAAGCTTTCTTT. The chain has TRBV5-1 and TRBJ1-1; maybe TRBD1 (6 bases). The CDR3 covers 15 residues. Germline V lookup: CDR1 SGHRS, CDR2 YFSETQ. V lost 0 bases and J lost 1, with 10 bases in between. The variable domain in full, with the rest retrieved from reference TRBV5-1 and TRBJ1-1, is KAGVTQTPRYLIKTRGQQVTLSCSPISGHRSVSWYQQTPGQGLQFLFEYFSETQRNKGNFPGRFSGRQFSNSRSEMNVSTLELGDSALYLCASSLEDSTNTEAFFGQGTRLTVV.

This sequence joins TRBV3-1 and TRBJ2-1, with D possibly being TRBD2 (7 bases). The germline V and J ends were trimmed by 0 bases and 6 bases, with 15 bases remaining between them. The V gene's germline CDR1 is LGHDT and CDR2 YNNKEL (reference sequence). This CDR3 is 16 amino acids long. CDR3 bases: TGTGCCAGCAGCCAAGATACAGGACTAGGGGGCAATGAGCAGTTCTTC. It codes for CASSQDTGLGGNEQFF.

The table lists this clonotype with many counts. The chain links TRBV7-9 to TRBJ1-1; 8 bases fit TRBD1. The junction had 13 bases not matched to a gene; V was cut back by 5 bases and J by 5 bases. This CDR3 region has 16 residues. Germline loops: CDR1 SEHNR, CDR2 FQNEAQ (reference sequence). The chain's CDR3 is CASSPKSSGGWTEAFF. The DNA for the CDR3 is TGTGCCAGCAGCCCCAAGTCCTCAGGGGGCTGGACTGAAGCTTTCTTT.

This clonotype was counted many times. This chain connects TRBV6-6 to TRBJ2-5, with a weak D call TRBD1 (6 bases). Germline CDR1 is MNHNY and CDR2 is SVGAGI (reference sequence). V was cut by 7 bases and J by 4 bases, with 13 bases left in between. The CDR3 extends over 13 amino acids. The DNA of the CDR3 is TGTGCCAGCAACCCTAACAGGGTAGAGACCCAGTACTTC. Translation gives CASNPNRVETQYF.

This clonotype was detected ten times or more. The chain carries TRBV19 and TRBJ1-1; D is undetermined. Trimming cost V 7 bases and J 2 bases, with 11 bases left between them. The germline CDR1 and CDR2 sequences are LNHDA and SQIVND (reference sequence). CDR3 length equals 13 residues. CDR3 sequence (DNA): TGTGCCAGTACTATTCCGGGTAACACTGAAGCTTTCTTT. This codes for CASTIPGNTEAFF.

This clonotype was detected many times. CDR3 DNA: TGTGCCAGCAGTACCTCGCTAGCGGGAGAAGAGACCCAGTACTTC. Its translation: CASSTSLAGEETQYF. The chain has TRBV6-6 and TRBJ2-5; 10 nucleotides agree with TRBD2. CDR3 size: 15 residues. The V gene end was trimmed by 5 bases and the J gene end by 3 bases; junction bases not matched to a gene: 6. CDR1 and CDR2 (germline): MNHNY, SVGAGI (reference sequence).

This clonotype has just a few counts. The gene calls are TRBV5-1 and TRBJ2-7, with D tentatively TRBD2 (7 bases). The CDR3 spans 14 residues. Germline V CDR1 and CDR2: SGHRS, YFSETQ. Trimming left V 4 bases short and J 5 bases short, with 16 bases between. The CDR3 DNA sequence: TGCGCCAGCAGCCCCTGGGGGGGGACAAACGAGCAGTACTTC. Its translation is CASSPWGGTNEQYF.

The rearrangement joins TRBV27 to TRBJ1-3; D possibly corresponds to TRBD1 (6 bases). The CDR3 is 15 amino acids. V was pared by 8 bases and J by 0 bases, with 14 bases between. From germline, CDR1 is MNHEY and CDR2 SMNVEV (reference sequence). The chain's CDR3 is CASDRQVHSGNTIYF. Written as DNA, the CDR3 is TGTGCCAGCGACAGACAGGTCCACTCTGGAAACACCATATATTTT.

This clonotype has just one count. This may be a read error: a much more frequent sequence differs by one nucleotide. The rearrangement uses TRBV27 and TRBJ2-7; D possibly corresponds to TRBD2 (6 bases). The CDR3 runs 15 residues. Germline CDR1 and CDR2: MNHEY and SMNVEV (reference sequence). The CDR3 spells CASRPQGLSSYEEYF. DNA of the CDR3: TGTGCCAGCAGACCGCAGGGACTCAGCTCCTACGAGGAGTACTTC.

This clonotype was seen only a few times. The chain joins TRBV7-9 to TRBJ1-1; 8 nucleotides align to TRBD1. V trimming: 4 bases; J trimming: 0 bases; junction bases outside the gene matches: 10. Per the germline V gene, CDR1 is SEHNR and CDR2 is FQNEAQ (reference sequence). CDR3 length: 17 residues. DNA for the CDR3: TGTGCCAGCAGCTCTCCCCAGGCAGGGGGCTTGAACACTGAAGCTTTCTTT. Translated: CASSSPQAGGLNTEAFF.